The T cell receptor (beta chain) described here comes from a study of blood T cell repertoires in COVID-19. Across the whole study: The United States, Italy and Spain supplied acute and convalescent COVID-19 samples. T cells, B-cell-depleted T cells, or PBMCs provided the cDNA or gDNA that served as material.

Only in-frame clones appear in the TCRdb table, and some are missing; sequencing was by immunoSEQ multiplex PCR. The sample includes 300,000 or so clones, around 89% of them seen just once. The CDR3 is 18 residues long. The V and J ends lost 1 base and 10 bases respectively, with 26 bases between them. The germline V gene has CDR1 SGHVS and CDR2 FNYEAQ. This receptor was identified in a man between 18 and 35 years old who had recovered from COVID-19. V and J are TRBV7-6 and TRBJ2-1; tentatively, D is TRBD2 (5 bases). The sequencing input was peripheral blood. For the CDR3, the DNA is TGTGCCAGCAGCTTAGTTTCGGCCAGCGGAGTGGTACATGGGGAGCAGTTCTTC. Translation: CASSLVSASGVVHGEQFF. The variable domain in full, completed from reference TRBV7-6 and TRBJ2-1, reads GAGVSQSPRYKVTKRGQDVALRCDPISGHVSLYWYRQALGQGPEFLTYFNYEAQQDKSGLPNDRFSAERPEGSISTLTIQRTEQRDSAMYRCASSLVSASGVVHGEQFFGPGTRLTVL.